Presented here are 23 T cell receptor beta chains from one specimen sequenced in a study of cytomegalovirus exposure and HLA in healthy donors. Use of 60 Vbeta and 13 Jbeta primers characterized the PCR. Method: immunoSEQ multiplex PCR; TCRdb's copy keeps in-frame clones and lacks some. The sample contains about 75,000 clones, around 83% of which appear only once. Input material: PBMCs. These TCRs come from a man in his 70s in good health and CMV-seropositive.

The chain carries TRBV5-1 and TRBJ2-2; D call uncertain. This CDR3 comprises 16 residues. Trimming cost V 4 bases and J 4 bases, with 17 bases left between them. Germline CDR1 is SGHRS and CDR2 is YFSETQ. In DNA form, the CDR3 reads TGCGCCAGCAGCGACGCCGGTGGGCTCGGCACCGGGGAGCTGTTTTTT. Translating it yields CASSDAGGLGTGELFF.

V and J are TRBV10-3 and TRBJ2-1, with D possibly matching TRBD1 (6 bases). The CDR3 has 15 amino acids. The V end was cut by 6 bases, the J end by 8 bases, with 20 bases between. CDR1 and CDR2 (germline): ENHRY, SYGVKD. The CDR3 nucleotides are TGTGCCATCAGCGAGCGGCAGGGGCCTTGGGATGAGCAGTTCTTC. It is translated as CAISERQGPWDEQFF.

Here the CDR3 DNA reads TGCGCCAGCAGCCAACATTCGGGGACATTCAGCTCCTACAATGAGCAGTTCTTC. It yields the protein CASSQHSGTFSSYNEQFF. J is TRBJ2-1 and V is TRBV4-1; tentative D call: TRBD1 (6 bases). Germline V CDR1 and CDR2: MGHRA, YSYEKL. CDR3 length equals 18 residues. Trimming took 2 bases from V and 0 from J, leaving 17 bases between them.

J is TRBJ2-1 and V is TRBV6-1, with a tentative D call TRBD2 (6 bases). V lost 4 bases and J 4 bases, leaving 17 bases between the germline ends. Germline lookup yields CDR1 MNHNS and CDR2 SASEGT. This CDR3 is built from 16 residues. The CDR3 coding sequence is TGTGCCAGCAGTGTCACCGTCGGGGGACCATACAATGAGCAGTTCTTC. It specifies CASSVTVGGPYNEQFF.

The V gene is TRBV27, the J gene TRBJ2-5, with a tentative D call TRBD2 (5 bases). The CDR3 totals 14 residues. The germline V gene has CDR1 MNHEY and CDR2 SMNVEV (reference sequence). V was pared by 6 bases and J by 5 bases, with 16 bases between. The CDR3 loop is CASRLNGVSETQYF. The CDR3 DNA is TGTGCCAGCAGATTAAACGGGGTTTCGGAGACCCAGTACTTC.

This sequence joins TRBV15 and TRBJ1-2; D unresolved. The CDR3 is 15 residues long. V was clipped by 0 bases and J by 4 bases, with 12 bases between them. The germline V gene encodes CDR1 LNHNV and CDR2 YYDKDF (reference sequence). CDR3 amino acids: CATSRDVLSGYGYTF. DNA for the CDR3: TGTGCCACCAGCAGAGATGTGCTCTCAGGCTATGGCTACACCTTC.

This clone was picked up a small number of times. This chain joins TRBV10-3 and TRBJ1-5; D may be TRBD1 (6 bases). The germline V gene encodes CDR1 ENHRY and CDR2 SYGVKD. Trimming removed 3 bases at V and 4 bases at J, with 10 bases between. The CDR3 extends over 14 amino acids. The CDR3 loop is CAISDRGGNQPQHF. CDR3 bases: TGTGCCATCAGTGACAGGGGAGGGAATCAGCCCCAGCATTTT.

This chain links TRBV6-6 with TRBJ2-3; unclear D gene. The CDR3 totals 11 residues. V lost 5 bases to trimming and J lost 2 bases, with 2 bases between them. The germline V gene encodes CDR1 MNHNY and CDR2 SVGAGI (reference sequence). DNA of the CDR3: TGTGCCAGCAGTCACACAGATACGCAGTATTTT. It specifies CASSHTDTQYF.

This rearrangement joins TRBV5-1 to TRBJ2-5; 7 bases map to TRBD1. The CDR3 covers 17 residues. After removal of 4 bases from V and 2 bases from J, the junction contained 14 bases not matched to a gene. Germline lookup yields CDR1 SGHRS and CDR2 YFSETQ. CDR3: CASSPRPGTVTQETQYF. The CDR3 DNA reads TGCGCCAGCAGCCCCCGCCCCGGGACAGTTACTCAAGAGACCCAGTACTTC. The variable domain in full, completed from reference TRBV5-1 and TRBJ2-5, reads KAGVTQTPRYLIKTRGQQVTLSCSPISGHRSVSWYQQTPGQGLQFLFEYFSETQRNKGNFPGRFSGRQFSNSRSEMNVSTLELGDSALYLCASSPRPGTVTQETQYFGPGTRLLVL.

V usage is TRBV11-2 and J usage is TRBJ2-7; D may be TRBD1 (5 bases). The germline V gene has CDR1 SGHAT and CDR2 FQNNGV. The CDR3 is 14 amino acids. Trimming pared 5 bases from V and 2 bases from J, leaving 13 bases between. This CDR3 reads CASSPTDRAYEQYF. The CDR3 DNA is TGTGCCAGCAGCCCAACCGACAGAGCCTACGAGCAGTACTTC.

This clone was seen more than once but under ten times. The chain has TRBV11-2 and TRBJ1-1; maybe TRBD1 (5 bases). CDR1 and CDR2 from the germline V gene are SGHAT and FQNNGV. This CDR3 comprises 13 residues. The V gene lost 7 bases and the J gene lost 3 bases, with 12 bases spanning the gap. The CDR3 DNA reads as TGTGCCAGCACCAAAGGCAGGGACACTGAAGCTTTCTTT. Translation gives CASTKGRDTEAFF.

The chain joins TRBV27 to TRBJ2-2; D is possibly TRBD1 (6 bases). Between the trimmed V and J ends, which lost 10 bases and 3 bases, there was a span of 9 bases. CDR3 length: 12 residues. Germline V gene lookup returns CDR1 MNHEY and CDR2 SMNVEV (reference sequence). The CDR3 loop is CATSGDTGELFF. CDR3 bases: TGTGCCACCTCAGGGGACACCGGGGAGCTGTTTTTT.

The chain employs TRBV5-3 and TRBJ1-5, with 7 bases aligning to TRBD1. TRBV5-3 belongs to the ORF category, with a function that is uncertain. With V trimmed by 1 base and J by 0 bases, 10 bases remained unmatched. The CDR3 totals 18 residues. CDR3 nucleotides: TGTGCCAGAAGCTTGCCTGCGGGACAGCAGATTAGCAATCAGCCCCAGCATTTT. Its translation is CARSLPAGQQISNQPQHF.

This clone was seen only a few times. The rearrangement joins TRBV6-1 to TRBJ1-3, with a weak D call TRBD1 (6 bases). The CDR3 consists of 16 residues. Germline values: CDR1 MNHNS, CDR2 SASEGT. V dropped 1 base and J dropped 1 base, with 11 bases sitting between them. The CDR3 loop is CASSEGGGGSGNTIYF. The DNA for the CDR3 is TGTGCCAGCAGTGAAGGAGGGGGGGGATCTGGAAACACCATATATTTT.

The rearrangement links TRBV27 to TRBJ2-7, with TRBD2 matching over 7 bases. The CDR3 runs 15 residues. Unmatched junction bases numbered 6, after V lost 0 bases and J lost 4 bases. Germline CDR1 and CDR2: MNHEY and SMNVEV (reference sequence). CDR3 nucleotide sequence: TGTGCCAGCAGTTTATCGGGAGGGGCCGCATACGAGCAGTACTTC. Its translation is CASSLSGGAAYEQYF.

The V and J genes are TRBV9 and TRBJ1-2; 7 nucleotides line up with TRBD1. Germline CDR1 SGDLS, CDR2 YYNGEE. The V segment lost 3 bases and the J segment 6 bases; nucleotides outside the gene matches: 8. The CDR3 extends over 14 amino acids. The CDR3 coding sequence is TGTGCCAGCAGCGCCGGACAGGCGTCCGATGGCTACACCTTC. Residues: CASSAGQASDGYTF.

This clone was found once. As DNA, the CDR3 is TGCGCCAGCAGCTTGGCCGGGGGGGTAAATACTGAAGCTTTCTTT. Its protein product is CASSLAGGVNTEAFF. The chain employs TRBV5-1 and TRBJ1-1, with a tentative D call TRBD1 (5 bases). The germline CDR1 and CDR2 sequences are SGHRS and YFSETQ. This CDR3 contains 15 residues. The ends were cut back, 0 bases at V and 5 bases at J, with 14 bases in the middle. The whole variable domain, filled in from reference TRBV5-1 and TRBJ1-1, reads KAGVTQTPRYLIKTRGQQVTLSCSPISGHRSVSWYQQTPGQGLQFLFEYFSETQRNKGNFPGRFSGRQFSNSRSEMNVSTLELGDSALYLCASSLAGGVNTEAFFGQGTRLTVV.

The chain is built from TRBV29-1 and TRBJ2-7; the match to TRBD1 covers 9 bases. Trimming at V came to 6 bases and at J to 2 bases, leaving 5 bases not matched to a gene. Germline CDR1 and CDR2: SQVTM and ANQGSEA. This CDR3 contains 13 residues. CDR3 sequence: CSVGQGRAYEQYF. Here the CDR3 DNA reads TGCAGCGTAGGACAGGGGAGGGCCTACGAGCAGTACTTC.

This clone appeared a single time. The chain uses TRBV6-5 and TRBJ1-5, with a tentative D call TRBD1 (6 bases). This CDR3 has 14 amino acids. Germline V gives CDR1 MNHEY, CDR2 SVGAGI. Trimming cost V 5 bases and J 10 bases, with 18 bases left between them. The CDR3 is CASSEEGGNRPQHF. The CDR3 nucleotides read TGTGCCAGCAGTGAAGAAGGGGGTAATCGTCCCCAGCATTTT.

This chain uses TRBV5-4 with TRBJ1-1; maybe TRBD1 (6 bases). V was cut by 1 base and J by 3 bases, with 16 bases left in between. The CDR3 loop spans 16 amino acids. CDR1 and CDR2 from the germline V gene are SGHNT and YYREEE (reference sequence). The CDR3 DNA is TGTGCCAGCAGCTTGAGGGGGAATGGAGTGGACACTGAAGCTTTCTTT. Residues: CASSLRGNGVDTEAFF.

The chain couples TRBV6-5 to TRBJ2-1, with 11 bases fitting TRBD1. J was trimmed by 6 bases and V by 4 bases; bases with no gene match: 2. The CDR3 runs 14 residues. The germline V gene encodes CDR1 MNHEY and CDR2 SVGAGI. CDR3 protein: CASSWGTGGNEQFF. CDR3 DNA sequence: TGTGCCAGCAGTTGGGGGACAGGGGGCAATGAGCAGTTCTTC.

This clone was detected only once. This rearrangement joins TRBV5-1 to TRBJ2-7; TRBD2 might be the D (6 bases). The V end lost 1 base, the J end lost 5 bases, and 13 bases lay between the germline ends. Germline V gene lookup returns CDR1 SGHRS and CDR2 YFSETQ. The CDR3 is made up of 14 amino acids. The CDR3 is CASSLYGGPNEQYF. The CDR3 bases are TGCGCCAGCAGCTTGTACGGGGGTCCTAACGAGCAGTACTTC.

This clone appeared once. The chain combines TRBV29-1 with TRBJ1-1; possible D gene TRBD1, 5 bases. V lost 3 bases and J 3 bases, leaving 8 bases between the germline ends. The CDR3 sequence is 12 residues long. Germline values: CDR1 SQVTM, CDR2 ANQGSEA. Here the CDR3 reads CSVEIRDTEAFF. The CDR3 DNA is TGCAGCGTTGAGATCAGGGACACTGAAGCTTTCTTT.